One and the same sample provided the 23 T cell receptor beta chains below, sequenced in a study of T cells in localized non-small cell lung cancer. Clones were sequenced by immunoSEQ multiplex PCR, and TCRdb holds only the in-frame ones, with some missing. The top ten clones hold 3.5% to 5% of a sample with 20,000 to 30,000 clones, approximately 90% of them seen once. Material: peripheral blood, obtained before any cancer treatment. These receptors were obtained from a female donor over 55 with stage II squamous cell lung carcinoma.

The genes are TRBV5-4 and TRBJ1-1; possibly TRBD1 for D (5 bases). The CDR3 spans 14 residues. Trimming cost V 4 bases and J 1 base, with 11 bases left between them. Germline V gives CDR1 SGHNT, CDR2 YYREEE (reference sequence). CDR3 in amino acids: CASSLQQANTEAFF. The CDR3 DNA sequence: TGTGCCAGCAGCCTCCAACAGGCGAACACTGAAGCTTTCTTT.

This chain joins TRBV5-1 and TRBJ1-1, with unresolved D. Per germline, CDR1 SGHRS and CDR2 YFSETQ. The CDR3 is 15 amino acids. V gave up 0 bases and J gave up 3 bases, with 12 bases separating them. This CDR3 reads CASSLGIGSYTEAFF. The CDR3 DNA sequence: TGCGCCAGCAGCTTGGGAATAGGGTCGTACACTGAAGCTTTCTTT.

The rearrangement links TRBV7-3 to TRBJ1-2, with D perhaps matching TRBD1 (5 bases). Germline V lookup: CDR1 SGHTA, CDR2 FQGTGA. This CDR3 is 17 amino acids long. Trimming removed 2 bases from V and 4 bases from J, with 20 bases in between. DNA for the CDR3: TGTGCCAGCAGCTTACCGCCCAGGGAGGTTTCGGGCTATGGCTACACCTTC. Encoded protein: CASSLPPREVSGYGYTF.

This clone was observed once. The V gene is TRBV21-1, the J gene TRBJ1-1; the D call TRBD1 from the table was never checked on the DNA. TRBV21-1 is a recognized pseudogene. CDR3 size: 12 residues. This CDR3 reads CARSPRGTEAFF. CDR3 sequence (DNA): TGTGCCAGGTCCCCTAGGGGGACTGAAGCTTTCTTT.

This chain uses TRBV7-3 with TRBJ2-1; tentative D call: TRBD2 (5 bases). The germline gives CDR1 SGHTA, CDR2 FQGTGA. Trimming took off 6 bases at V and 9 bases at J, with 12 bases between the two ends. CDR3 size: 12 residues. CDR3 protein: CASRGRSAEQFF. CDR3 bases: TGTGCCAGCAGGGGTCGTAGCGCTGAGCAGTTCTTC.

The genes are TRBV6-1 and TRBJ2-7, with D tentatively TRBD2 (7 bases). CDR3 length equals 14 residues. Germline V gene lookup returns CDR1 MNHNS and CDR2 SASEGT. Trimming left V 5 bases short and J 4 bases short, with 15 bases between. CDR3 bases: TGTGCCAGCAGTCCCCGGGGGGCCGTTTACGAGCAGTACTTC. It specifies CASSPRGAVYEQYF.

V usage is TRBV9 and J usage is TRBJ1-2; D unresolved. The CDR3 consists of 13 residues. CDR1 and CDR2 from the germline V gene are SGDLS and YYNGEE. Trimming stripped 2 bases from V and 4 bases from J, with 9 bases between. In nucleotides, the CDR3 is TGTGCCAGCAGCGTTGGTGAGCTCTATGGCTACACCTTC. Its translation: CASSVGELYGYTF.

The chain is built from TRBV4-1 and TRBJ1-4; D ambiguous. Germline CDR1 MGHRA, CDR2 YSYEKL. The length of the CDR3 is 17 residues. Trimming removed 0 bases from V and 8 bases from J, with 19 bases in between. CDR3: CASSQDLGRRGEEKLFF. CDR3 sequence (DNA): TGCGCCAGCAGCCAAGATCTGGGGAGGCGGGGAGAGGAAAAACTGTTTTTT.

The chain uses TRBV18 and TRBJ1-2; 9 bases line up with TRBD1. J was trimmed by 8 bases and V by 2 bases; bases with no gene match: 3. Germline-derived CDR1 and CDR2 are KGHSH and LQKENI. This CDR3 comprises 13 residues. The CDR3 sequence is CASSPEQGAGYTF. Written as DNA, the CDR3 is TGTGCCAGCTCACCAGAACAGGGGGCAGGCTACACCTTC. Combining the CDR3 with reference TRBV18 and TRBJ1-2 gives the whole variable domain NAGVMQNPRHLVRRRGQEARLRCSPMKGHSHVYWYRQLPEEGLKFMVYLQKENIIDESGMPKERFSAEFPKEGPSILRIQQVVRGDSAAYFCASSPEQGAGYTFGSGTRLTVV.

The gene calls are TRBV12-5 and TRBJ2-7; no firm D call. The CDR3 consists of 13 residues. Germline CDR1 and CDR2: LGHNT and FRNRAP. V gave up 7 bases and J gave up 2 bases, with 12 bases separating them. CDR3 sequence (DNA): TGTGCTAGTGCCCGGACGGAAGCCTACGAGCAGTACTTC. Translation gives CASARTEAYEQYF. Looking up the rest from reference TRBV12-5 and TRBJ2-7 gives the full variable domain: DARVTQTPRHKVTEMGQEVTMRCQPILGHNTVFWYRQTMMQGLELLAYFRNRAPLDDSGMPKDRFSAEMPDATLATLKIQPSEPRDSAVYFCASARTEAYEQYFGPGTRLTVT.

There are a few counts of this clone. V gene TRBV10-3 combines with J gene TRBJ2-1, with 8 nucleotides matching TRBD2. CDR3 length equals 17 residues. V was clipped by 2 bases and J by 5 bases; unmatched bases: 11. Germline V gene data show CDR1 as ENHRY and CDR2 as SYGVKD. CDR3 in DNA: TGTGCCATCAGTGAGCCCCCGGGGACTAGTAGCAACAATGAGCAGTTCTTC. It encodes CAISEPPGTSSNNEQFF.

V is TRBV19 and J is TRBJ2-5; D remains unclear. This CDR3 has 15 amino acids. CDR1 LNHDA and CDR2 SQIVND come from the germline V gene (reference sequence). Trimming cost V 3 bases and J 3 bases, with 14 bases left between them. CDR3 bases: TGTGCCAGTAGTATTTGGGGTCCCCAAAAAGAGACCCAGTACTTC. This codes for CASSIWGPQKETQYF.

This chain links TRBV7-2 with TRBJ1-2, with D possibly being TRBD1 (5 bases). Trimming took off 2 bases at V and 4 bases at J, with 14 bases between the two ends. The germline V gene encodes CDR1 SGHTA and CDR2 FQGNSA. The CDR3 is 15 residues long. The CDR3 loop reads CASSLNPGPGYGYTF. For the CDR3, the DNA is TGTGCCAGCAGCTTAAATCCGGGGCCGGGCTATGGCTACACCTTC.

The CDR3 reads CASSERQGPNQPQHF. CDR3 in DNA: TGTGCCAGCAGTGAACGACAGGGCCCGAATCAGCCCCAGCATTTT. The chain has TRBV2 and TRBJ1-5, with 7 bases aligning to TRBD1. V gave up 2 bases and J gave up 4 bases; unmatched junction bases: 5. There are 15 residues in the CDR3. Germline-derived CDR1 and CDR2 are SNHLY and FYNNEI.

The chain has TRBV28 and TRBJ2-7; the match to TRBD1 covers 11 bases. CDR3 length equals 14 residues. Germline CDR1 reads MDHEN; CDR2 reads SYDVKM. With V trimmed by 6 bases and J by 9 bases, 10 bases remained unmatched. The CDR3 DNA sequence: TGTGCCAGCAGACCGGGACAGGGGGTTAGAGGGCAGTACTTC. Amino acids: CASRPGQGVRGQYF.

The chain links TRBV11-2 to TRBJ1-1, with D possibly TRBD1 on 5 matching bases. CDR1 SGHAT and CDR2 FQNNGV come from the germline V gene. CDR3 length: 12 amino acids. Trimming took off 5 bases at V and 8 bases at J, with 12 bases between the two ends. CDR3 DNA sequence: TGTGCCAGCAGCCACTCTCAGGGAGAAGCTTTCTTT. It translates to CASSHSQGEAFF.

This chain links TRBV7-3 with TRBJ2-1; no reliable D call. Germline V gives CDR1 SGHTA, CDR2 FQGTGA. The CDR3 contains 13 residues. The V end lost 8 bases, the J end lost 1 base, and 9 bases lay between the germline ends. In DNA, the CDR3 is TGTGCCAGCGCTGTCGGGTCCTACAATGAGCAGTTCTTC. It codes for CASAVGSYNEQFF.

This chain uses TRBV15 with TRBJ2-3, with a weak D call TRBD2 (7 bases). The V and J ends lost 0 bases and 2 bases respectively, with 9 bases between them. This CDR3 is 15 amino acids long. Germline CDR1 reads LNHNV; CDR2 reads YYDKDF (reference sequence). The CDR3 coding sequence is TGTGCCACCAGCAGAGATGGGGGGGCCACAGATACGCAGTATTTT. Translation gives CATSRDGGATDTQYF.

This chain uses TRBV7-2 with TRBJ1-2, with TRBD1 matching 7 bases. V shed 4 bases, J shed 8 bases, and the junction held 7 bases outside the gene matches. Germline loops: CDR1 SGHTA, CDR2 FQGNSA. CDR3 length: 13 amino acids. CDR3 region: CASSSYNRGGYTF. The CDR3, as DNA: TGTGCCAGCAGCTCTTATAACAGGGGCGGCTACACCTTC.

The chain has TRBV7-2 and TRBJ2-5; no clear D gene. Per germline, CDR1 SGHTA and CDR2 FQGNSA. This CDR3 comprises 13 residues. Trimming shortened V by 1 base and J by 4 bases, and 7 bases separated the two germline ends. For the CDR3, the DNA is TGTGCCAGCAGCTTAGTGTGGGGAGAGACCCAGTACTTC. Encoded protein: CASSLVWGETQYF.

This clone has a single count. J is TRBJ2-1 and V is TRBV4-2; D gene uncertain. V was clipped by 0 bases and J by 9 bases, with 6 bases between them. This CDR3 region has 12 residues. The V gene's germline CDR1 is LGHNA and CDR2 YNFKEQ. The CDR3 bases are TGTGCCAGCAGCCAAGAGGGGTTTGAGCAGTTCTTC. As protein: CASSQEGFEQFF.

This chain connects TRBV7-9 to TRBJ2-5; 14 positions match TRBD2. CDR1 and CDR2 (germline): SEHNR, FQNEAQ (reference sequence). The CDR3 runs to 18 residues. V trimming: 4 bases; J trimming: 5 bases; junction bases outside the gene matches: 12. The CDR3 protein is CASSSSLTSGGALETQYF. Written as DNA, the CDR3 is TGTGCCAGCAGCTCCTCCTTGACTAGCGGGGGGGCATTGGAGACCCAGTACTTC.

The chain combines TRBV7-2 with TRBJ2-7; possibly TRBD2 for D (6 bases). V gave up 1 base and J gave up 0 bases, with 16 bases separating them. Germline CDR1 reads SGHTA; CDR2 reads FQGNSA. The CDR3 covers 17 residues. The CDR3 coding sequence is TGTGCCAGCAGCTTAGGGTACGGGGGTTTCCCCTCCTACGAGCAGTACTTC. Protein: CASSLGYGGFPSYEQYF. Full variable domain (remainder filled in from reference TRBV7-2 and TRBJ2-7): GAGVSQSPSNKVTEKGKDVELRCDPISGHTALYWYRQSLGQGLEFLIYFQGNSAPDKSGLPSDRFSAERTGGSVSTLTIQRTQQEDSAVYLCASSLGYGGFPSYEQYFGPGTRLTVT.